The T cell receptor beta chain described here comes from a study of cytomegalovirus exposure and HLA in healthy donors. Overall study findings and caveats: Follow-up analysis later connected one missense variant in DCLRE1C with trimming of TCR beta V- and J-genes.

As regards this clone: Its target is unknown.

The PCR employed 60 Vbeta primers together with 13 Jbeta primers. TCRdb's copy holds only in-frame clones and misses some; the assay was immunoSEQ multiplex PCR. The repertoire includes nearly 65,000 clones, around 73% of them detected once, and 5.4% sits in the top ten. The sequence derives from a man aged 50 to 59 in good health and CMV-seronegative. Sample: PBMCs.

The CDR3 protein is CASKSSGNTIYF. The CDR3 DNA sequence: TGTGCCAGCAAATCCAGTGGAAACACCATATATTTT. J is TRBJ1-3 and V is TRBV6-5; D not certain. The CDR3 sequence is 12 residues long. Germline CDR1 is MNHEY and CDR2 is SVGAGI. The germline V and J ends were trimmed by 7 bases and 3 bases, with 7 bases remaining between them.